This T cell receptor beta chain was obtained from a study of T cell responses to AZD1222 COVID-19 vaccine. Study outcomes and limitations: Regions 160-218 and 743-854 dominated among vaccine-associated CD4 TCRs spanning spike. After the peak T cell response, and only then, were repertoires sampled. Variant regions that are unmutated are reportedly the target of nearly half of spike-specific TCRs.

The germline CDR1 and CDR2 sequences are MNHEY and SVGAGI. Trimming left V 6 bases short and J 0 bases short, with 8 bases between. The CDR3 has 13 residues. Only in-frame clones appear in the TCRdb table, and some are missing; sequencing was by immunoSEQ multiplex PCR. The sample yields more than 150,000 clones, 94% seen once. Notes on this clone: Its antigen is still unknown.

The TCR sequence derives from an adult who received the AZD1222 COVID-19 vaccine. The chain combines TRBV6-5 with TRBJ1-1; D perhaps matches TRBD1 (6 bases). The specimen was peripheral blood, collected 28 days after the second AZD1222 dose. CDR3 in amino acids: CASRDSVNTEAFF. The CDR3 DNA reads as TGTGCCAGCAGGGACAGCGTGAACACTGAAGCTTTCTTT.